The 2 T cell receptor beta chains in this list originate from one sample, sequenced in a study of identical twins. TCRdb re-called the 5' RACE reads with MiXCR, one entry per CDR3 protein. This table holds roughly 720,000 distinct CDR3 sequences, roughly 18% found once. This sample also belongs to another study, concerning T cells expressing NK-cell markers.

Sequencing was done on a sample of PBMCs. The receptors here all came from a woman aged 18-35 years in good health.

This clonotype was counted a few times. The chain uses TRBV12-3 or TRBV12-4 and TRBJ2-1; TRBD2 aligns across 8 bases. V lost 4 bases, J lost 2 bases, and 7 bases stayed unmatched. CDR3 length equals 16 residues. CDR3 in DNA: TGTGCCAGCAGTTCCCCTGCGGGAGGTACCTACAATGAGCAGTTCTTC. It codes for CASSSPAGGTYNEQFF.

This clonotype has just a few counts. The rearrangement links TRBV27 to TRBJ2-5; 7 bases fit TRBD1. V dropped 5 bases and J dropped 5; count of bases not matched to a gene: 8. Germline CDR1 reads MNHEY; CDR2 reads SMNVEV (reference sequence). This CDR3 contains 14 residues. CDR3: CASSTLDRPETQYF. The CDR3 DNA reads TGTGCCAGCAGTACGCTGGACAGGCCGGAGACCCAGTACTTC.